Given below is one TCR beta chain in context. Its target is not known. Total RNA was extracted at no less than 5.5 micrograms per sample. The data belong to a study of blood T cells in healthy people across ages. General study points: Estimates based on one million T cells were treated as lower bounds. In older individuals, TCR beta diversity per million T cells was lower, falling roughly linearly with age.

The CDR3 is 16 amino acids. Trimming took off 1 base at V and 0 bases at J, with 15 bases between the two ends. The germline V gene encodes CDR1 DFQATT and CDR2 SNEGSKA (reference sequence). For the second PCR, which ran for about 6 to 11 cycles, a sample-barcoded 5' primer and a J-beta primer mix were used. Template switching added a 12-random-nucleotide identifier to every cDNA molecule. TCRdb fed the 5' RACE reads into MiXCR, producing one record per CDR3 protein. The profile covers over 700,000 distinct CDR3 sequences, with 53% appearing a single time and about 42% taken by the ten largest. This chain connects TRBV20-1 to TRBJ1-2; D not resolved. Sequencing was carried out using blood. This sequence originates from an elderly man in good health. The CDR3 protein is CSARGARFPANYGYTF. The DNA for the CDR3 is TGCAGTGCTAGAGGGGCGAGGTTCCCAGCTAACTATGGCTACACCTTC.